These 17 T cell receptor beta chains came from one sample sequenced in a study of T cells in Graves' hyperthyroidism and ophthalmopathy. Researchers took RNA transcripts and amplified the TCR beta CDR3 regions from them. The TCR CDR3 first-round RT-PCR relied on the HTBI primer set. From the multiplex PCR reads, TCRdb called clonotypes with MiXCR, one entry per CDR3 protein. The repertoire consists of under 250,000 distinct CDR3 sequences, with about 17% occurring once and the leading ten covering 53%. The specimen sequenced was blood. These receptors originate from a woman between 50 and 59 years old with Graves' hyperthyroidism.

This clonotype has a handful of counts. A read error may explain this, as a much larger clone is one base away. The chain is built from TRBV2 and TRBJ1-1; 7 bases line up with TRBD1. The CDR3 sequence is 13 residues long. With 11 bases clipped from V and 3 bases from J, the junction kept 9 bases outside the gene matches. CDR1 and CDR2 from the germline V gene are SNHLY and FYNNEI. CDR3: CAHKDRDDTEAFF. As DNA, the CDR3 is TGTGCCCACAAAGACAGGGACGACACTGAAGCTTTCTTT.

The gene calls are TRBV7-2 and TRBJ1-2, with D uncertain. CDR3 length: 14 residues. Germline V gene data show CDR1 as SGHTA and CDR2 as FQGNSA. V was cut by 5 bases and J by 1 base, with 11 bases left in between. CDR3 coding DNA: TGTGCCAGCAGCGCCGGGGTCCATAACTATGGCTACACCTTC. Encoded protein: CASSAGVHNYGYTF.

This clonotype has a handful of counts. V usage is TRBV3-1 and J usage is TRBJ2-1; 7 bases line up with TRBD2. Germline CDR1 and CDR2: LGHDT and YNNKEL (reference sequence). Trimming at V came to 4 bases and at J to 4 bases, leaving 7 bases not matched to a gene. The CDR3 has 15 amino acids. The CDR3 loop is CASSPIVAGYNEQFF. The CDR3 DNA reads as TGTGCCAGCAGCCCGATAGTAGCGGGTTACAATGAGCAGTTCTTC.

This clonotype was observed many times. This chain links TRBV6-1 with TRBJ1-1; D call uncertain. The CDR3 has 13 residues. The V gene lost 3 bases and the J gene lost 0 bases, with 5 bases spanning the gap. CDR1 and CDR2 from the germline V gene are MNHNS and SASEGT. CDR3 coding DNA: TGTGCCAGCAGTGACACCATGAACACTGAAGCTTTCTTT. This codes for CASSDTMNTEAFF.

Many counts were recorded for this clonotype. The chain recombines TRBV11-3 with TRBJ2-1; 9 bases fit TRBD2. Germline CDR1 is SGHNT and CDR2 is YENEEA. The trim removed 5 bases at V and 9 bases at J, leaving 14 bases unmatched. The CDR3 contains 16 residues. CDR3 sequence reads: CASSTPGGLASVEQFF. CDR3 nucleotides: TGTGCCAGCAGCACACCCGGGGGACTAGCATCTGTTGAGCAGTTCTTC.

This clonotype has at least ten counts. The chain recombines TRBV11-2 with TRBJ2-1; D not resolved. Between the trimmed V and J ends, which lost 1 base and 2 bases, there was a span of 3 bases. Germline V lookup: CDR1 SGHAT, CDR2 FQNNGV. CDR3 length equals 13 residues. The CDR3 loop reads CASSLVPYNEQFF. CDR3 nucleotide sequence: TGTGCCAGCAGCTTAGTTCCCTACAATGAGCAGTTCTTC.

The rearrangement joins TRBV5-1 to TRBJ2-1; 9 nucleotides match TRBD2. CDR3 length: 16 amino acids. Germline trimming cut 0 bases from V and 8 bases from J; bases unmatched to any gene: 9. Germline-derived CDR1 and CDR2 are SGHRS and YFSETQ. CDR3 nucleotide sequence: TGCGCCAGCAGCTTGGATGGTAGCGGGAGTTTCTATGAGCAGTTCTTC. This sequence encodes CASSLDGSGSFYEQFF.

The chain joins TRBV28 to TRBJ1-2; D ambiguous. Trimming stripped 6 bases from V and 6 bases from J, with 11 bases between. Germline V gene lookup returns CDR1 MDHEN and CDR2 SYDVKM. The CDR3 has 12 amino acids. The CDR3 protein is CASSLWSHGYTF. In DNA form, the CDR3 reads TGTGCCAGCAGCCTCTGGTCCCATGGCTACACCTTC.

In this sample, this clonotype turned up a few times. The gene calls are TRBV19 and TRBJ2-2, with D hard to call. The germline gives CDR1 LNHDA, CDR2 SQIVND (reference sequence). This CDR3 contains 13 residues. V dropped 8 bases and J dropped 3 bases, with 10 bases sitting between them. CDR3 region: CASETLYTGELFF. DNA of the CDR3: TGTGCCAGTGAGACACTCTACACCGGGGAGCTGTTTTTT.

This clonotype was observed many times. This rearrangement joins TRBV7-9 to TRBJ1-1; a possible D gene is TRBD1 (5 bases). This CDR3 region has 14 residues. The germline CDR1 and CDR2 sequences are SEHNR and FQNEAQ (reference sequence). Trimming pared 2 bases from V and 2 bases from J, leaving 9 bases between. The CDR3 coding sequence is TGTGCCAGCAGCTTACTAGGACATAACACTGAAGCTTTCTTT. Encoded protein: CASSLLGHNTEAFF.

The sample holds many counts of this clonotype. V and J are TRBV11-2 and TRBJ2-5, with 7 bases identical to TRBD1. Germline V gene sequence: CDR1 SGHAT, CDR2 FQNNGV. V lost 5 bases, J lost 2 bases, and 5 bases stayed unmatched. CDR3 size: 14 residues. DNA for the CDR3: TGTGCCAGCAGCACACTGACAGGGCAAGAGACCCAGTACTTC. This codes for CASSTLTGQETQYF.

The gene calls are TRBV11-2 and TRBJ1-1; 9 bases line up with TRBD1. This CDR3 is built from 15 residues. V lost 5 bases, J lost 8 bases, and 12 bases stayed unmatched. Germline CDR1 SGHAT, CDR2 FQNNGV. CDR3: CASSDRDRANGEAFF. DNA for the CDR3: TGTGCCAGCAGCGATCGGGACAGGGCGAACGGAGAAGCTTTCTTT.

The chain employs TRBV28 and TRBJ2-1, with TRBD2 matching 11 bases. Unmatched junction bases numbered 10, after V lost 7 bases and J lost 8 bases. The germline CDR1 and CDR2 sequences are MDHEN and SYDVKM. The CDR3 loop spans 15 amino acids. The CDR3 DNA follows: TGTGCCAGCAATTCACTGACTAGCGGGAAGGATGAGCAGTTCTTC. This codes for CASNSLTSGKDEQFF.

This clonotype was observed at least ten times. CDR3 DNA: TGTGCCAGCAGTTTATCAGGGAGAAATGGCTACACCTTC. The encoded protein is CASSLSGRNGYTF. The chain uses TRBV12-3 or TRBV12-4 and TRBJ1-2, with D tentatively TRBD1 (5 bases). V lost 2 bases, J lost 6 bases, and 10 bases lay in between. CDR3 length: 13 amino acids.

This clonotype came up many times. The chain joins TRBV6-5 to TRBJ2-3; the D gene is possibly TRBD2 (5 bases). The CDR3 is 16 residues long. V was trimmed by 2 bases and J by 2 bases, leaving 14 bases between them. From germline, CDR1 is MNHEY and CDR2 SVGAGI. CDR3 nucleotides: TGTGCCAGCAGTTACCAAGACTACACCGTCACAGATACGCAGTATTTT. This translates into CASSYQDYTVTDTQYF.

The chain couples TRBV19 to TRBJ2-1, with 7 bases aligning to TRBD1. With 5 bases clipped from V and 4 bases from J, the junction kept 5 bases outside the gene matches. CDR1 and CDR2 (germline): LNHDA, SQIVND (reference sequence). CDR3 length: 14 residues. The DNA for the CDR3 is TGTGCCAGTAGTTTCGACAGGGTATACAATGAGCAGTTCTTC. Encoded protein: CASSFDRVYNEQFF.

This clonotype was recorded at least ten times. This chain connects TRBV12-3 or TRBV12-4 to TRBJ1-2; possible D gene TRBD1, 5 bases. The CDR3 extends over 14 amino acids. The ends were cut back, 5 bases at V and 0 bases at J, with 10 bases in the middle. The CDR3 coding sequence is TGTGCCAGCAGTCCCCGGGACTCTAACTATGGCTACACCTTC. Its protein product is CASSPRDSNYGYTF.